This T cell receptor (beta chain) was obtained from a study of blood T cell repertoires in COVID-19. Study information: Nucleic acid was either cDNA or gDNA, and it came from T cells, B-cell-depleted T cells, or PBMCs.

This clone was seen a handful of times. The CDR3 runs to 13 residues. Trimming shortened V by 0 bases and J by 5 bases, and 10 bases separated the two germline ends. From germline, CDR1 is GTSNPN and CDR2 SVGIG (reference sequence). Repertoires were generated with immunoSEQ multiplex PCR, while TCRdb's copy carries only in-frame clones and drops some. The sample lists 120,000 to 150,000 clones, less than 90% seen once, with roughly 2.5% in the top ten. Sequencing was carried out using peripheral blood. This TCR was sampled from a human donor with COVID-19, enrolled during active disease. The donor label of this sample is uncertain. V and J are TRBV30 and TRBJ1-1; D unresolved. The CDR3 coding sequence is TGTGCCTGGAGTGTGGATGGGCAGACTGAAGCTTTCTTT. This sequence encodes CAWSVDGQTEAFF.